The 17 T cell receptor beta chains given below trace back to one sample, sequenced in a study of blood T cell repertoires in COVID-19. Produced via immunoSEQ multiplex PCR; TCRdb's table is partial and in-frame only. This sample has hundreds of thousands of clones; more than 75% occur once, and the top ten carry about 6%. Sequences were obtained from peripheral blood. The receptor set was obtained from an older man with acute or convalescent COVID-19.

V usage is TRBV6-5 and J usage is TRBJ2-7, with D perhaps matching TRBD1 (5 bases). CDR3 size: 13 residues. Trimming removed 0 bases at V and 6 bases at J, with 9 bases between. Germline V gene lookup returns CDR1 MNHEY and CDR2 SVGAGI. The CDR3 is CASSYSRQSEQYV. In DNA form, the CDR3 reads TGTGCCAGCAGTTACTCGAGACAGAGCGAGCAGTACGTC.

The chain links TRBV12-3 or TRBV12-4 to TRBJ2-6; D gene unclear. Trimming took off 6 bases at V and 2 bases at J, with 5 bases between the two ends. CDR3 length equals 13 residues. The DNA for the CDR3 is TGTGCCAGCAGCGCAGCTGGGGCCAACGTCCTGACTTTC. Translated, it gives CASSAAGANVLTF.

J is TRBJ1-1 and V is TRBV12-3 or TRBV12-4; D is unresolved. Trimming stripped 2 bases from V and 8 bases from J, with 12 bases between. CDR3 length: 13 residues. In nucleotides, the CDR3 is TGTGCCAGCAGTTTACCCCTTCCCCGGGAAGCTTTCTTT. Translation: CASSLPLPREAFF.

The V call is TRBV11-2, the J call TRBJ2-7, with TRBD1 matching 9 bases. Germline CDR1 SGHAT, CDR2 FQNNGV. The CDR3 totals 15 residues. With 1 base clipped from V and 4 bases from J, the junction kept 5 bases outside the gene matches. The DNA for the CDR3 is TGTGCCAGCAGCTTAGCGCCGACAGGGGGGTACGAGCAGTACTTC. Translating gives CASSLAPTGGYEQYF.

The CDR3 sequence: CASSPEGQGTDTQYF. The CDR3 DNA reads TGTGCCAGCAGCCCCGAAGGACAGGGTACAGATACGCAGTATTTT. The chain is built from TRBV11-3 and TRBJ2-3, with 8 bases identical to TRBD1. The germline V gene encodes CDR1 SGHNT and CDR2 YENEEA. The V segment lost 5 bases and the J segment 3 bases; nucleotides outside the gene matches: 7. The CDR3 loop spans 15 amino acids.

The rearrangement links TRBV7-9 to TRBJ1-5, with D unresolved. Germline assignment: CDR1 SEHNR and CDR2 FQNEAQ (reference sequence). The CDR3 loop spans 13 amino acids. V lost 5 bases, J lost 7 bases, and 12 bases lay in between. CDR3 region: CASSHDLAQPQHF. CDR3 in DNA: TGTGCCAGCAGCCACGACCTAGCCCAGCCCCAGCATTTT. Supplemented by reference TRBV7-9 and TRBJ1-5, the full variable domain reads DTGVSQNPRHKITKRGQNVTFRCDPISEHNRLYWYRQTLGQGPEFLTYFQNEAQLEKSRLLSDRFSAERPKGSFSTLEIQRTEQGDSAMYLCASSHDLAQPQHFGDGTRLSIL.

This clone has more than one count but fewer than ten. The chain employs TRBV30 and TRBJ1-2, with 9 bases fitting TRBD1. With 3 bases clipped from V and 5 bases from J, the junction kept 7 bases outside the gene matches. Germline values: CDR1 GTSNPN, CDR2 SVGIG (reference sequence). The CDR3 is 14 residues long. As DNA, the CDR3 is TGTGCCTGGAGCCCGGGACAGGGACTATATGGCTACACCTTC. Protein product: CAWSPGQGLYGYTF.

The rearrangement uses TRBV7-9 and TRBJ2-3, with 15 bases aligning to TRBD2. The CDR3 length is 17 residues. V was pared by 5 bases and J by 1 base, with 4 bases of the junction left unmatched. Germline CDR1 and CDR2: SEHNR and FQNEAQ (reference sequence). The CDR3 sequence is CASSPRTSGGGTDTQYF. CDR3 coding DNA: TGTGCCAGCAGCCCCAGGACTAGCGGGGGGGGCACAGATACGCAGTATTTT.

V is TRBV5-5 and J is TRBJ2-4; 10 nucleotides match TRBD2. V lost 0 bases and J lost 3; bases outside the gene matches: 9. Looked up from germline, CDR1 is SGHKS and CDR2 is YYEKEE (reference sequence). The CDR3 contains 18 residues. CDR3: CASSLERAGGAFKNIQYF. The CDR3 DNA follows: TGTGCCAGCAGCTTGGAACGAGCGGGAGGGGCGTTCAAAAACATTCAGTACTTC.

The chain couples TRBV10-3 to TRBJ1-5, with TRBD1 matching over 8 bases. CDR3 length equals 15 residues. Germline V CDR1 and CDR2: ENHRY, SYGVKD. Trimming removed 3 bases from V and 5 bases from J; junction bases left unmatched: 6. CDR3 nucleotide sequence: TGTGCCATCAGTGAAGCAGGGGGCCGGGATCAGCCCCAGCATTTT. This gives the protein CAISEAGGRDQPQHF.

V gene TRBV7-2 combines with J gene TRBJ2-3, with D hard to call. The V gene's germline CDR1 is SGHTA and CDR2 FQGNSA. Trimming took off 5 bases at V and 8 bases at J, with 11 bases between the two ends. The CDR3 loop spans 12 amino acids. CDR3 region: CASSTSPGTQYF. The CDR3 region has the DNA TGTGCCAGCAGCACCAGTCCGGGTACGCAGTATTTT.

J is TRBJ2-5 and V is TRBV24-1; D is perhaps TRBD2 (6 bases). CDR1 and CDR2 from the germline V gene are KGHDR and SFDVKD. Trimming left V 7 bases short and J 4 bases short, with 18 bases between. The CDR3 extends over 15 amino acids. The CDR3 protein is CATRRGGGSRETQYF. DNA for the CDR3: TGTGCCACCAGGAGGGGAGGCGGGTCCCGAGAGACCCAGTACTTC.

The CDR3 region has the DNA TGCGCCAGCAGCCCCGGACAGATCTCGGATACGCAGTATTTT. Amino acid sequence: CASSPGQISDTQYF. The J gene is TRBJ2-3, the V gene TRBV5-1; perhaps TRBD1 as D (6 bases). This CDR3 region has 14 residues. Germline loops: CDR1 SGHRS, CDR2 YFSETQ. V lost 4 bases and J 6 bases, leaving 15 bases between the germline ends.

This rearrangement joins TRBV19 to TRBJ2-6; TRBD1 matches 9 bases. The V segment lost 7 bases and the J segment 1 base; nucleotides outside the gene matches: 8. Germline-derived CDR1 and CDR2 are LNHDA and SQIVND (reference sequence). The CDR3 has 17 amino acids. The chain's CDR3 is CASIRTGVTSGANVLTF. The CDR3 DNA reads as TGTGCCAGTATACGGACAGGGGTTACTTCTGGGGCCAACGTCCTGACTTTC.

About this clone: This CDR3 is also generated by other DNA sequences in the sample. The chain employs TRBV18 and TRBJ2-1; no clear D. CDR1 is KGHSH, CDR2 LQKENI, per germline. V lost 3 bases and J 8 bases, leaving 5 bases between the germline ends. CDR3 length: 11 amino acids. CDR3 region: CASSPLDEQFF. The CDR3 DNA reads TGTGCCAGCTCACCGTTAGATGAGCAGTTCTTC.

The chain combines TRBV18 with TRBJ1-2; D is perhaps TRBD1 (6 bases). The germline V and J ends were trimmed by 6 bases and 6 bases, with 17 bases remaining between them. Per germline, CDR1 KGHSH and CDR2 LQKENI. The CDR3 contains 14 residues. The CDR3 DNA is TGTGCCAGCTCTCTCTATTCAGGGGACAATGGCTACACCTTC. Translation gives CASSLYSGDNGYTF.

The rearrangement links TRBV7-8 to TRBJ2-3; D gene ambiguous. V dropped 1 base and J dropped 4 bases, with 6 bases sitting between them. The CDR3 loop spans 13 amino acids. CDR1 and CDR2 from the germline V gene are SGHVS and FQNEAQ. The CDR3 protein is CASSLVASDTQYF. CDR3 DNA: TGTGCCAGCAGCTTAGTCGCGTCAGATACGCAGTATTTT. Supplemented by reference TRBV7-8 and TRBJ2-3, the full variable domain reads GAGVSQSPRYKVAKRGQDVALRCDPISGHVSLFWYQQALGQGPEFLTYFQNEAQLDKSGLPSDRFFAERPEGSVSTLKIQRTQQEDSAVYLCASSLVASDTQYFGPGTRLTVL.